A single sample gave rise to the 4 T cell receptor beta chains below, sequenced in a study of blood T cell repertoires in COVID-19 (dated by TCRdb to about 2020). The library was made by the immunoSEQ multiplex PCR assay. TCRdb stores this immuneACCESS table with in-frame sequences only. Part of the clones is absent; in the studies checked, under half of the shortfall reflects unresolved V genes, and no reason is known for the rest. Recorded for this sample are around 160,000 clones; over 80% of them occurred a single time. Over 10% of the sample is held by the ten biggest clonotypes. Sequencing input: PBMCs or T cells enriched from blood (not recorded which). These receptors were taken from a woman aged 60-70 years who had recovered from COVID-19.

The CDR3 DNA follows: TGTGCCAGAAAGGACAGGGGAAACCCCTACGAGCAGTACTTC. Translation: CARKDRGNPYEQYF. The chain combines TRBV5-3 with TRBJ2-7; 9 nucleotides line up with TRBD1. TRBV5-3 qualifies as an ORF whose function is uncertain. With 6 bases clipped from V and 2 bases from J, the junction kept 6 bases outside the gene matches. The CDR3 runs to 14 residues.

The rearrangement links TRBV7-9 to TRBJ1-6, with 8 positions matching TRBD1. V shed 7 bases, J shed 7 bases, and the junction held 6 bases outside the gene matches. This CDR3 is 14 amino acids long. Per germline, CDR1 SEHNR and CDR2 FQNEAQ (reference sequence). The CDR3, as DNA: TGTGCCAGCACCCCGGGACAGGAAAATTCACCCCTCCACTTT. This translates into CASTPGQENSPLHF. Complete variable domain (other parts from reference TRBV7-9 and TRBJ1-6): DTGVSQNPRHKITKRGQNVTFRCDPISEHNRLYWYRQTLGQGPEFLTYFQNEAQLEKSRLLSDRFSAERPKGSFSTLEIQRTEQGDSAMYLCASTPGQENSPLHFGNGTRLTVT.

This clone was recorded once. The gene calls are TRBV2 and TRBJ2-1; 7 nucleotides match TRBD2. Germline CDR1 reads SNHLY; CDR2 reads FYNNEI. Losses at the gene ends were 7 bases for V and 4 bases for J; bases not matched to a gene: 7. This CDR3 has 14 residues. CDR3 DNA: TGTGCCAGCAATCCCGGGACTACGTACAATGAGCAGTTCTTC. Its translation: CASNPGTTYNEQFF.

The chain is built from TRBV28 and TRBJ1-2; 9 bases agree with TRBD1. In germline, CDR1 is MDHEN, CDR2 SYDVKM. There are 15 residues in the CDR3. V trimming: 6 bases; J trimming: 5 bases; junction bases outside the gene matches: 10. In nucleotides, the CDR3 is TGTGCCAGCAGAACCGGGACAGGGTTTTGGTATGGCTACACCTTC. It specifies CASRTGTGFWYGYTF.